A single sample is the source of the 4 T cell receptor beta chains below, sequenced in a study of lymphopenia after photon versus proton radiotherapy. Some clones are missing from TCRdb's copy, which holds only in-frame ones; the method was immunoSEQ multiplex PCR. The sample records around 70,000 clones, about nine tenths being singletons. The sample was peripheral blood, taken from a patient treated with photon-based radiotherapy. The receptors stem from a woman in her sixties or seventies with pancreatic cancer.

This CDR3 reads CASSQGALSGNTIYF. For the CDR3, the DNA is TGCGCCAGCAGCCAGGGGGCACTCTCTGGAAACACCATATATTTT. The rearrangement joins TRBV4-3 to TRBJ1-3; tentatively, D is TRBD1 (6 bases). CDR3 length: 15 amino acids. Germline V gives CDR1 LGHNA, CDR2 YSLEER. Trimming shortened V by 3 bases and J by 0 bases, and 9 bases separated the two germline ends.

The J gene is TRBJ2-7, the V gene TRBV28, with 9 bases aligning to TRBD1. Per germline, CDR1 MDHEN and CDR2 SYDVKM. The J segment lost 2 bases and the V segment lost 6 bases, leaving 8 bases of the junction unmatched. The CDR3 contains 15 residues. CDR3 in amino acids: CASRPWGQGTYEQYF. The CDR3, as DNA: TGTGCCAGCAGGCCCTGGGGACAGGGTACCTACGAGCAGTACTTC.

The J gene is TRBJ1-1, the V gene TRBV28, with 8 positions matching TRBD1. CDR3 length: 14 amino acids. CDR1 is MDHEN, CDR2 SYDVKM, per germline. The J segment lost 1 base and the V segment lost 6 bases, leaving 4 bases of the junction unmatched. DNA of the CDR3: TGTGCCAGCAGCACAGGGGGGACGAACACTGAAGCTTTCTTT. Its translation is CASSTGGTNTEAFF.

This clone is a singleton in its sample. The chain carries TRBV28 and TRBJ2-7; 9 bases match TRBD2. With V trimmed by 6 bases and J by 4 bases, 13 bases remained unmatched. This CDR3 is 16 amino acids long. Per the germline V gene, CDR1 is MDHEN and CDR2 is SYDVKM. The CDR3 DNA is TGTGCCAGCAGCTCCCTGCTAGCGGGAAGCTTATACGAGCAGTACTTC. Protein product: CASSSLLAGSLYEQYF.